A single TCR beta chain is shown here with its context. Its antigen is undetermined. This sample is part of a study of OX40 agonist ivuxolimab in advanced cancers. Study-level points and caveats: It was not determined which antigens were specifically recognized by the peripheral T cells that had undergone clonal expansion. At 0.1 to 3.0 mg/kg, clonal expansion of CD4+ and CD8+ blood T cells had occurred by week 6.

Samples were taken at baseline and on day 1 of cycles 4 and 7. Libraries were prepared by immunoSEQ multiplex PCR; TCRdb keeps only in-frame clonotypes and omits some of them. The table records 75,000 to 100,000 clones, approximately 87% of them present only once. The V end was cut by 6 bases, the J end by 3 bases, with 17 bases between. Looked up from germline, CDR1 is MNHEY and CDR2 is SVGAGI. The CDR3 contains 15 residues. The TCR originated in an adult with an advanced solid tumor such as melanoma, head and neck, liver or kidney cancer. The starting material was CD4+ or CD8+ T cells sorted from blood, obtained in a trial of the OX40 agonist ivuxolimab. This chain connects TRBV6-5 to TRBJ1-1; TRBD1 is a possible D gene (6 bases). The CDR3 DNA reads TGTGCCAGCAGGGGGTTGACAGGCCATTACACTGAAGCTTTCTTT. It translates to CASRGLTGHYTEAFF.